This T cell receptor beta chain was sequenced during a study of T-cell reconstitution after alpha-beta-depleted transplantation in children. This clonotype has only a few counts. Per the germline V gene, CDR1 is KGHDR and CDR2 is SFDVKD. This CDR3 region has 14 residues. Trimming took 7 bases from V and 2 from J; bases not matched to a gene: 5. A TCRbeta library incorporating unique molecular identifiers was prepared. TCRdb redid the calling of the PCR reads with MiXCR, one entry per CDR3 protein. The repertoire holds around 500,000 distinct CDR3 sequences, with roughly an eighth as singletons. The chain couples TRBV24-1 to TRBJ1-1; TRBD1 matches at 8 bases. This TCR was sampled from a human donor who donated a stem cell graft to a child with combined immunodeficiency. The starting material was PBMCs from the stem cell graft donor, obtained from the stem cell graft. CDR3 residues: CATRETGANTEAFF. The CDR3 coding sequence is TGTGCCACCAGGGAGACAGGGGCCAACACTGAAGCTTTCTTT.